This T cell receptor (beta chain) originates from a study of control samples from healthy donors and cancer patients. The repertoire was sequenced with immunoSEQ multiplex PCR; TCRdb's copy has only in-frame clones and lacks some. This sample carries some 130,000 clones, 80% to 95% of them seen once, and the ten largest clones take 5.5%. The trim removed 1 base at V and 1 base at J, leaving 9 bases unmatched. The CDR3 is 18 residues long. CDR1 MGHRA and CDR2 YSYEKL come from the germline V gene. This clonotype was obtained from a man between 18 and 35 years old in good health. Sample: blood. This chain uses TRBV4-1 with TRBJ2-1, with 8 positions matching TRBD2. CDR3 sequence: CASSQGGLAGLSYNEQFF. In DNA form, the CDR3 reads TGCGCCAGCAGCCAAGGAGGCCTAGCGGGTCTTTCCTACAATGAGCAGTTCTTC.